Listed below are T cell receptor beta chains from one sample, sequenced in a study of beta chain features in type 1 diabetes. Only in-frame clones appear in the TCRdb table, and some are missing; sequencing was by immunoSEQ multiplex PCR. The data hold some 150,000 clones, with about 13% observed a single time. The sequencing input was central memory CD4+ T cells from blood. These receptors came from a man younger than 30 with type 1 diabetes. Each CDR3 is given with its conserved first and last residue.

TRBV29-1	TRBJ1-2	CSVNSQGSDGYTF
TRBV5-1	TRBJ2-5	CASSGRDPETQYF
TRBV6-1	TRBJ2-7	CASRTGTDSYEQYF
TRBV4-1	TRBJ2-3	CASSRASPSGPTDTQYF
TRBV9	TRBJ1-6	CASSVDGYNSPLHF
TRBV30	TRBJ2-2	CAWRIGETGELFF
TRBV28	TRBJ1-6	CASSLSVRRGSPLHF
TRBV2	TRBJ1-4	CASIPSGGDEKLFF
TRBV12-5	TRBJ2-2	CASGLTVTNTGELFF
TRBV5-6	TRBJ2-7	CASSFYGAPYEQYF
TRBV28	TRBJ2-1	CASSSTTENEQFF
TRBV6-5	TRBJ2-1	CASSSNSGQFF
TRBV29-1	TRBJ1-1	CSARQGGMNTEAFF
TRBV6-5	TRBJ1-2	CASSSREGGGYTF
TRBV4-1	TRBJ2-5	CASSQGTAGAETQYF
TRBV27	TRBJ2-7	CASSFGSTLREQYF
TRBV7-2	TRBJ2-3	CASSQGPRDGSTDTQYF
TRBV7-9	TRBJ2-5	CASTPIGPFETQYF
TRBV7-2	TRBJ2-1	CASSLVMMNNEQFF
TRBV11-2	TRBJ1-3	CASSLTGVGNTIYF
TRBV9	TRBJ1-2	CASSVGNSDYGYTF
TRBV1	TRBJ2-5	CTSSQEGEGTQYF
TRBV10-3	TRBJ1-6	CAISVKQDNSPLHF
TRBV9	TRBJ2-7	CASSVGDSYSYEQYF
TRBV7-9	TRBJ2-3	CASSLRQSSTDTQYF
TRBV29-1	TRBJ2-7	CSVEGKAGSDEQYF
TRBV19	TRBJ2-1	CASSTGTGTNEQFF
TRBV18	TRBJ1-1	CASSPLGTVNTEAFF
TRBV2	TRBJ2-6	CASCPQGSGANVLTF
TRBV2	TRBJ2-3	CASSGREEDTQYF
TRBV11-3	TRBJ1-1	CASSPSGGQNTEAFF
TRBV6-1	TRBJ2-5	CASSSTGWQYF
TRBV4-3	TRBJ2-3	CASSQANAGGFTDTQYF
TRBV19	TRBJ2-2	CASTWTGTGELFF
TRBV7-3	TRBJ2-1	CASSGSGTNNEQFF